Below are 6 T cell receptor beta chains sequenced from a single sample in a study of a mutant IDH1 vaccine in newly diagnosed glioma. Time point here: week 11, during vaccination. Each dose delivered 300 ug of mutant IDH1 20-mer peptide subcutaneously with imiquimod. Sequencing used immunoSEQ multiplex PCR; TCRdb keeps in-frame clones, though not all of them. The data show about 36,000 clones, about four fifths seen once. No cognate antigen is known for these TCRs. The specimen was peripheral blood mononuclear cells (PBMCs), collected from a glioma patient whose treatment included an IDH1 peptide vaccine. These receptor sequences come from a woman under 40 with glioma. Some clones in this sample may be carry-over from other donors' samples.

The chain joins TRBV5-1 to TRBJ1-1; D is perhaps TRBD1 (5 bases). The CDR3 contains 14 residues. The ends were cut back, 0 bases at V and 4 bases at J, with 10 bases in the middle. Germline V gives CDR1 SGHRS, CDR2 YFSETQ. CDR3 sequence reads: CASSLVGRATEAFF. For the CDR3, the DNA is TGCGCCAGCAGCTTGGTGGGCAGGGCCACTGAAGCTTTCTTT.

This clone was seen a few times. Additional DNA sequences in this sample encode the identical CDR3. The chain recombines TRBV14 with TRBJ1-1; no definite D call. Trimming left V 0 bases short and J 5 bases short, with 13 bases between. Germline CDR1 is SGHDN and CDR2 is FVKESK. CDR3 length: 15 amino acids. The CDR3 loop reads CASSQEGALGTEAFF. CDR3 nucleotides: TGTGCCAGCAGCCAAGAGGGAGCCTTAGGGACTGAAGCTTTCTTT.

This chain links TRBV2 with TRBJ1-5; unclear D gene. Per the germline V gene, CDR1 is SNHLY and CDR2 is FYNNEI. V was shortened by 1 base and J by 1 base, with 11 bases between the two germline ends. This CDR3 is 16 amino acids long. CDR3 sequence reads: CASSEGRGRSNQPQHF. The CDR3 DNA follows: TGTGCCAGCAGTGAAGGTAGAGGGAGAAGCAATCAGCCCCAGCATTTT. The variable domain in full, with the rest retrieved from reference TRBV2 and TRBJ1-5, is EPEVTQTPSHQVTQMGQEVILRCVPISNHLYFYWYRQILGQKVEFLVSFYNNEISEKSEIFDDQFSVERPDGSNFTLKIRSTKLEDSAMYFCASSEGRGRSNQPQHFGDGTRLSIL.

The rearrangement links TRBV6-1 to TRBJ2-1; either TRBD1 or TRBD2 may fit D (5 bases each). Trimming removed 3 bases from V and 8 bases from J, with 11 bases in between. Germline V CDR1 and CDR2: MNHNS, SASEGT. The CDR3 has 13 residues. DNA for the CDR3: TGTGCCAGCAGTGATGGGGACCTCGATGAGCAGTTCTTC. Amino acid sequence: CASSDGDLDEQFF.

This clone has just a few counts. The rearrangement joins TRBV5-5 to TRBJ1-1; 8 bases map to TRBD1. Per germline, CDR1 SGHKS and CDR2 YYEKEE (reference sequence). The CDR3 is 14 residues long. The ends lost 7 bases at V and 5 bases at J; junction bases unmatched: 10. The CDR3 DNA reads TGTGCCAGCGGACGGACAGGGTCATGGACTGAAGCTTTCTTT. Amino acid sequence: CASGRTGSWTEAFF. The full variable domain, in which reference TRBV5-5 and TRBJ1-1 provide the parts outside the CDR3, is DAGVTQSPTHLIKTRGQQVTLRCSPISGHKSVSWYQQVLGQGPQFIFQYYEKEERGRGNFPDRFSARQFPNYSSELNVNALLLGDSALYLCASGRTGSWTEAFFGQGTRLTVV.

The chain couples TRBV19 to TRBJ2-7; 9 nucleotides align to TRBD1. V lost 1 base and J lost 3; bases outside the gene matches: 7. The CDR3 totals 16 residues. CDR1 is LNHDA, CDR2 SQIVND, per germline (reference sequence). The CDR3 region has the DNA TGTGCCAGTAGTATAGGGGGACAGGGATCTATCTACGAGCAGTACTTC. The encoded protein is CASSIGGQGSIYEQYF.